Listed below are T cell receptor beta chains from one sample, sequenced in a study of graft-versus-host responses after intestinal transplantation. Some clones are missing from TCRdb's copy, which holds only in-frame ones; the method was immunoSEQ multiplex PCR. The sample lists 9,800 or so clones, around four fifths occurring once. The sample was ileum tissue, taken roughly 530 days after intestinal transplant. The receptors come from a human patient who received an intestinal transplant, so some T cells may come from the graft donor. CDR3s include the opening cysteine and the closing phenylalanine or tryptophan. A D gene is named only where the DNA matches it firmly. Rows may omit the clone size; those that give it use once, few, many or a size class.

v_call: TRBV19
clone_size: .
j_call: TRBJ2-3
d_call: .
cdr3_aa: CASSASGRGTDTQYF
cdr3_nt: TGTGCCAGTAGTGCCAGCGGTAGGGGGACAGATACGCAGTATTTT

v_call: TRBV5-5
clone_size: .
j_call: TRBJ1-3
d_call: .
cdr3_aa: CASSPTRQVSGNTIYF
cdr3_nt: TGTGCCAGCAGCCCCACCCGACAGGTCTCTGGAAACACCATATATTTT

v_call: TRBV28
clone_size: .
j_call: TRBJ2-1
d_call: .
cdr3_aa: CATMGAESYNEQFF
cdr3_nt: TGTGCCACCATGGGGGCGGAATCCTACAATGAGCAGTTCTTC

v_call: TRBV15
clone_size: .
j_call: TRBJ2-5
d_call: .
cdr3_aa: CATSRAGSGKETQYF
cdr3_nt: TGTGCCACCAGCAGAGCGGGTAGCGGTAAAGAGACCCAGTACTTC

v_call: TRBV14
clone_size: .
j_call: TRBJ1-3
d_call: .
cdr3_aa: CASSQSTPGNTIYF
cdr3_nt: TGTGCCAGCAGCCAGAGTACCCCTGGAAACACCATATATTTT

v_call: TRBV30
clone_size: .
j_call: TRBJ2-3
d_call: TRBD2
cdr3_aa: CAWSVAGGTQYF
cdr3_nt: TGTGCCTGGAGTGTAGCGGGGGGTACGCAGTATTTT

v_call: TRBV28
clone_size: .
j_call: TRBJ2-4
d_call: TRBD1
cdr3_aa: CASTSTGTGRVKNIQYF
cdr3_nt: TGTGCCAGCACCTCGACCGGGACAGGGAGGGTCAAAAACATTCAGTACTTC

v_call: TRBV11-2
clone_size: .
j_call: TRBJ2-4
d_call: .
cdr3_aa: CASSLIGRTGLAKNIQYF
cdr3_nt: TGTGCCAGCAGCTTAATAGGGAGGACAGGTCTAGCCAAAAACATTCAGTACTTC

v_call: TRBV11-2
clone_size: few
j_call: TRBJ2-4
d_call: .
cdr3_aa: CASSLAGKNIQYF
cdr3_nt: TGTGCCAGCAGCTTAGCAGGGAAAAACATTCAGTACTTC

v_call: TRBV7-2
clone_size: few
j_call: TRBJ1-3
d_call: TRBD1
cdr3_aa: CASSFGTGSGNTIYF
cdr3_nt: TGTGCCAGCAGCTTTGGGACAGGCTCTGGAAACACCATATATTTT

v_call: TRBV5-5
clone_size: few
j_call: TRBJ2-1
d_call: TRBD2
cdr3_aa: CASSSEPSGGFSSYNEQFF
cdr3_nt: TGTGCCAGCAGCTCTGAACCTAGCGGGGGTTTTAGCTCCTACAATGAGCAGTTCTTC

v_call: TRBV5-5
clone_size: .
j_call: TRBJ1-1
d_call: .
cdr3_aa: CASSLAGNTEAFF
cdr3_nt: TGTGCCAGCAGCTTGGCAGGGAACACTGAAGCTTTCTTT

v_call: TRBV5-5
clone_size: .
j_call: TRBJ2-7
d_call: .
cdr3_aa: CASSLIRQSPYEQYF
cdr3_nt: TGTGCCAGCAGCTTGATAAGACAGAGCCCCTACGAGCAGTACTTC

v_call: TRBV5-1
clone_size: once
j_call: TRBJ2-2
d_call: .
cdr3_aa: CASSLDAGSPGELFF
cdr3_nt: TGCGCCAGCAGCTTGGATGCAGGATCGCCCGGGGAGCTGTTTTTT

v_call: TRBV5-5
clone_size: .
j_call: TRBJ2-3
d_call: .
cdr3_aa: CASSYRVRMPSTDTQYF
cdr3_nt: TGTGCCAGCAGCTACAGGGTTCGGATGCCGAGCACAGATACGCAGTATTTT

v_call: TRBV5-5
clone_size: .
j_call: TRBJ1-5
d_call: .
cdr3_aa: CASSPGSGGSQPQHF
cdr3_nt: TGTGCCAGCAGCCCCGGGAGCGGGGGGAGTCAGCCCCAGCATTTT

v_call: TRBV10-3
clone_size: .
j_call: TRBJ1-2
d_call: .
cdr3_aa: CAISESGVHGYTF
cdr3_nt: TGTGCCATCAGTGAGTCAGGGGTTCATGGCTACACCTTC

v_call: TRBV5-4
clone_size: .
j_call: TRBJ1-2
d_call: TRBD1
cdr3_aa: CASSLPDRAHGYTF
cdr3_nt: TGTGCCAGCAGCTTGCCCGACAGGGCTCATGGCTACACCTTC

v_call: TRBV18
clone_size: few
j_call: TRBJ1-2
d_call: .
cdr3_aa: CASSPFVQGDGYTF
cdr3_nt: TGTGCCAGCTCACCATTCGTTCAGGGCGATGGCTACACCTTC

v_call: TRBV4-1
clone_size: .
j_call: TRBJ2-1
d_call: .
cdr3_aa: CASSPLLQGKGEQFF
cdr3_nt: TGCGCCAGCAGCCCCCTCCTGCAGGGTAAAGGTGAGCAGTTCTTC

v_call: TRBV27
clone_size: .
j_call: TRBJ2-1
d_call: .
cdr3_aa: CASSLQRHNEQFF
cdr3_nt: TGTGCCAGCAGTTTACAGCGGCACAATGAGCAGTTCTTC

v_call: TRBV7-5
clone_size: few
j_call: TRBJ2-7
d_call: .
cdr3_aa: CVRRIYEQYF
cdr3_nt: TGTGTCAGAAGAATCTACGAGCAGTACTTC

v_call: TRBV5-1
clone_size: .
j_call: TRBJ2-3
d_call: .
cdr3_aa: CASSPPLAGTDTQYF
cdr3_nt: TGCGCCAGCAGCCCGCCACTCGCGGGCACAGATACGCAGTATTTT

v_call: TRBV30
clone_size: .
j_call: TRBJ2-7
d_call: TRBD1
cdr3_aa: CAWSQGTGDEQYF
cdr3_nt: TGTGCCTGGAGCCAGGGGACAGGGGACGAGCAGTACTTC

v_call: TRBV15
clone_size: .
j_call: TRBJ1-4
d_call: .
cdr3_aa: CATSRGRGDNEKLFF
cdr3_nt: TGTGCCACCAGCAGAGGGCGAGGCGATAATGAAAAACTGTTTTTT

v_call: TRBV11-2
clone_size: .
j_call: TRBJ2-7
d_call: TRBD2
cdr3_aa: CASSFGLAWHEQYF
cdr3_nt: TGTGCCAGCAGCTTCGGACTAGCGTGGCACGAGCAGTACTTC

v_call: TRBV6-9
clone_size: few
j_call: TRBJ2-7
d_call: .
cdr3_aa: CASSNGGQINYEQYF
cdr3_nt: TGTGCCAGCAGTAACGGGGGACAGATAAACTACGAGCAGTACTTC

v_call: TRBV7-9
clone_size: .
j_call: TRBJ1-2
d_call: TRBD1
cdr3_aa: CASSTAGTGRNGYTF
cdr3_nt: TGTGCCAGCAGCACCGCCGGGACAGGGCGGAATGGCTACACCTTC

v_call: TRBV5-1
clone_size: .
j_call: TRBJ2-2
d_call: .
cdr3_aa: CASSLATGELFF
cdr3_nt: TGCGCCAGCAGCTTGGCCACCGGGGAGCTGTTTTTT

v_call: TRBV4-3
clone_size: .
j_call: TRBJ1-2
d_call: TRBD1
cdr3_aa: CASSPGTGTYGYTF
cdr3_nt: TGCGCCAGCAGCCCGGGGACAGGAACCTATGGCTACACCTTC

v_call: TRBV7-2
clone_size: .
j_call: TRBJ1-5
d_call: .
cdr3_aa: CASSLRGNQPQHF
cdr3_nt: TGTGCCAGCAGCTTGAGAGGGAATCAGCCCCAGCATTTT

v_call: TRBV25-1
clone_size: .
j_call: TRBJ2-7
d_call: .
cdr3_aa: CASSDNSYEQYF
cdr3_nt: TGTGCCAGCAGTGACAATTCCTACGAGCAGTACTTC

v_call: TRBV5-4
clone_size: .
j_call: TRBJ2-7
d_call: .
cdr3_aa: CASSSGTPSSYEQYF
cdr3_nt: TGTGCCAGCAGCTCCGGGACGCCCAGTTCCTACGAGCAGTACTTC

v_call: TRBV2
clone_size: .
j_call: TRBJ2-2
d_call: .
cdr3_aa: CASRAQMAGELFF
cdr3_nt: TGTGCCAGCAGGGCCCAAATGGCCGGGGAGCTGTTTTTT

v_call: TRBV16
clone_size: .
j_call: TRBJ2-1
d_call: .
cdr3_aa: CASSQYNEQFF
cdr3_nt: TGTGCCAGCAGCCAATACAATGAGCAGTTCTTC

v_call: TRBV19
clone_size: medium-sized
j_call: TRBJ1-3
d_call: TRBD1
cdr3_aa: CASSIVAGTAGNTIYF
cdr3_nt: TGTGCCAGTAGTATAGTGGCGGGGACAGCCGGAAACACCATATATTTT

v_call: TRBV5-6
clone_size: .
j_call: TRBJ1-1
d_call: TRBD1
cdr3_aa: CASSFGTGNTEAFF
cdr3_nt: TGTGCCAGCAGCTTCGGGACAGGGAATACTGAAGCTTTCTTT

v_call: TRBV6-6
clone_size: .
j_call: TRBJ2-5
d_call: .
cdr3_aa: CASSYLGGGHETQYF
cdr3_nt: TGTGCCAGCAGTTACTTGGGGGGGGGCCATGAGACCCAGTACTTC